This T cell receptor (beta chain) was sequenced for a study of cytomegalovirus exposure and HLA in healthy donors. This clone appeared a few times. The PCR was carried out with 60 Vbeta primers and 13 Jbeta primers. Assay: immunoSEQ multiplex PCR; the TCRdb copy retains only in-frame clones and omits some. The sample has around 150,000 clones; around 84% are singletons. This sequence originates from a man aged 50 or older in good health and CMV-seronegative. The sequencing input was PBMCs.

CDR3 nucleotide sequence: TGCGCCAGCAGCCAATTACAGGGGGACGATGGCTACACCTTC. This sequence encodes CASSQLQGDDGYTF. The chain has TRBV4-1 and TRBJ1-2, with 8 bases lining up with TRBD1. Germline V gene data show CDR1 as MGHRA and CDR2 as YSYEKL. This CDR3 is 14 amino acids long. The V and J ends lost 2 bases and 6 bases, in that order; junction bases with no gene match: 5.